Listed below are T cell receptor beta chains from one sample, sequenced in a study of response to subunit inactivated influenza vaccine. MiXCR, run by TCRdb on the RT-PCR reads, gives a single entry per CDR3 protein. Counted here are approximately 520,000 distinct CDR3 sequences, about 25% occurring once; the ten biggest clones make up around 1.8%. The sequencing used CD4+ T cells sorted from PBMCs, collected more than 4 days after vaccination. Receptor source: a man aged 45-65 years who received an inactivated influenza vaccine. Both conserved end residues are part of each CDR3. The D gene is left open where the match is weak. Only some rows state a clone size, as once, few, many or a class for expanded clones.

>TRBD1|-|TRBJ2-5|TRBV7-9
TGTGCCAGCAGCAACCTTTACAGGGGGCACGGGCATGAGACCCAGTACTTC
CASSNLYRGHGHETQYF
>-|-|TRBJ2-5|TRBV5-6
TGTGCCAGCAGCGACGAGACTAGAGGGCTTGGGGTACAAGAGACCCAGTACTTC
CASSDETRGLGVQETQYF
>-|-|TRBJ2-2|TRBV29-1
TGCAGCGCCCAGCGGCAACAGGGAATAGCCGGGGAGCTGTTTTTT
CSAQRQQGIAGELFF
>TRBD1|-|TRBJ2-7|TRBV9
TGTGCCAGCAGCGTAGGACAGGGGCCTCCCAACTACGAGCAGTACTTC
CASSVGQGPPNYEQYF
>-|-|TRBJ2-1|TRBV5-1
TGCGCCAGCAGACCAGGACACGATGAGCAGTTCTTC
CASRPGHDEQFF
>-|few|TRBJ2-7|TRBV4-3
TGCGCCAGCAGCCAAGATCAAGATGCCGAGCAGTACTTC
CASSQDQDAEQYF
>-|few|TRBJ2-2|TRBV15
TGTGCCACCAGCAGACAGGGTTACACCGGGGAGCTGTTTTTT
CATSRQGYTGELFF
>-|-|TRBJ1-6|TRBV20-1
TGCAGTGCTTACACGGACAGCTTAAGCTCCTATAATTCACCCCTCCACTTT
CSAYTDSLSSYNSPLHF
>TRBD1|-|TRBJ1-2|TRBV5-6
TGTGCCAGCAGCTTCCGGGACAGAGCCCTCAGGGGCTACACCTTC
CASSFRDRALRGYTF
>TRBD2|many|TRBJ2-3|TRBV9
TGTGCCAGCAGTCTGGCGGGAGGATCAGATACGCAGTATTTT
CASSLAGGSDTQYF
>TRBD2|-|TRBJ2-2|TRBV12-3/TRBV12-4
TGTGCCAGCAGTTTAACTAGCGGGAGCACCGGGGAGCTGTTTTTT
CASSLTSGSTGELFF
>TRBD2|-|TRBJ2-5|TRBV5-1
TGTGCCAGCAGCTCTCTAGCGGGGGGCCAGGAGACCCAGTACTTC
CASSSLAGGQETQYF
>-|-|TRBJ2-4|TRBV29-1
TGCAGCGTGAAGCCCAAGGAGAACATTCAGTACTTC
CSVKPKENIQYF
>TRBD2|-|TRBJ2-1|TRBV7-2
TGTGCCAGCAGCTTAGGACTAGCGGGGGGGCCCTACTTC
CASSLGLAGGPYF
>-|-|TRBJ1-1|TRBV20-1
TGCAGTGCTCGGAAAGTGTTTGACAGGTTGAACACTGAAGCTTTCTTT
CSARKVFDRLNTEAFF
>-|-|TRBJ1-2|TRBV18
TGTGCCAGCTCACCGCCACCCCCTAGCGTTACCGGTGGCTACACCTTC
CASSPPPPSVTGGYTF
>TRBD2|-|TRBJ2-5|TRBV20-1
TGCAGTGCTCCGTGGGGGACTACTCAAGAGACCCAGTACTTC
CSAPWGTTQETQYF
>TRBD1|few|TRBJ2-7|TRBV2
TGTGCCAGCAGTGCGAGGACAGGGGTTTACGAGCAGTACTTC
CASSARTGVYEQYF
>-|many|TRBJ1-6|TRBV12-3/TRBV12-4
TGTGCCAGCAGCCGGGGGGCCGGTTCACCCCTCCACTTT
CASSRGAGSPLHF
>TRBD1|few|TRBJ1-2|TRBV5-1
TGTGCCAGCAGCCGGACAGGGGCCAACTATGGCTACACCTTC
CASSRTGANYGYTF
>TRBD1|-|TRBJ2-5|TRBV20-1
TGCAGTGCTAGACAACAGGGGAGCGCCCAAGAGACCCAGTACTTC
CSARQQGSAQETQYF
>-|-|TRBJ1-2|TRBV12-3/TRBV12-4
TGTGCCAGCAGTGACCGCCCCCCCGCAGGCGGCTACACCTTC
CASSDRPPAGGYTF
>-|-|TRBJ1-2|TRBV27
TGTGCCAGCAGTCGCATCGGACAGACTAACTATGGCTACACCTTC
CASSRIGQTNYGYTF
>TRBD2|-|TRBJ2-7|TRBV29-1
TGCAGCGTTGTTTGGGGGGCGGGGGGCACCTACGAGCAGTACTTC
CSVVWGAGGTYEQYF
>TRBD1|-|TRBJ1-1|TRBV20-1
TGCAGTGCTAGAGCTTGGGACAGGTACAACACTGAAGCTTTCTTT
CSARAWDRYNTEAFF
>TRBD1|-|TRBJ1-5|TRBV28
TGTGCCAGCAGTTTACGGGACAGGGTATTCTTCACCGATCAGCCCCAGCATTTT
CASSLRDRVFFTDQPQHF
>TRBD2|-|TRBJ2-1|TRBV4-1
TGCGCCAGCAGCCAGGAAGGGACTAGCTACAATGAGCAGTTCTTC
CASSQEGTSYNEQFF
>-|few|TRBJ1-4|TRBV20-1
TGCAGTGCTCCCCGCGCTGGGGGGGTTAATGAAAAACTGTTTTTT
CSAPRAGGVNEKLFF
>TRBD1|few|TRBJ1-1|TRBV20-1
TGCAGTGCTACAGGGGGGCACACTGAAGCTTTCTTT
CSATGGHTEAFF
>TRBD1|-|TRBJ1-1|TRBV20-1
TGCAGTGCTAGACCGTTACAGGGGAGGGGTACTGAAGCTTTCTTT
CSARPLQGRGTEAFF
>-|many|TRBJ1-5|TRBV20-1
TGCAGTGCTAGGGCGAAACCTGTCCCGCCCCAGCATTTT
CSARAKPVPPQHF
>TRBD1|few|TRBJ2-3|TRBV10-3
TGTGCCATAAAACCAGGGGACAGGAACACAGATACGCAGTATTTT
CAIKPGDRNTDTQYF
>TRBD2|-|TRBJ2-1|TRBV6-4
TGTGCCAGCAGTGTAGGGGCGGGAGTCCCCAATGAGCAGTTCTTC
CASSVGAGVPNEQFF
>-|-|TRBJ2-7|TRBV5-6
TGTGCCAGCAGCCCTCAAATGGTCTCAGAGCAGTACTTC
CASSPQMVSEQYF
>-|-|TRBJ2-7|TRBV20-1
TGCAGTGCTAGGGTACCGGGACTCGACTACGGGCAGTACTTC
CSARVPGLDYGQYF
>-|many|TRBJ2-2|TRBV12-3/TRBV12-4
TGTGCCAGCAGTTTCAAAATAAATGGACCCGGGGAGCTGTTTTTT
CASSFKINGPGELFF
>-|-|TRBJ2-1|TRBV19
TGTGCCAGTAGTATGGTGTACAATGAGCAGTTCTTC
CASSMVYNEQFF
>-|-|TRBJ2-5|TRBV7-8
TGTGCCAGCGGGGCGGGTTTGGAGACCCAGTACTTC
CASGAGLETQYF
>-|many|TRBJ2-2|TRBV25-1
TGTGCCAGCAGTGAATATAACACCGGGGAGCTGTTTTTT
CASSEYNTGELFF
>-|-|TRBJ2-7|TRBV25-1
TGTGCCAGCAGTGATGCCGGGGCAGGGAAACACGAACAGTACTTC
CASSDAGAGKHEQYF
>-|-|TRBJ2-1|TRBV3-1
TGTGCCAGCAGCCAACCTCCCCCTCCGGAGCAGTTCTTC
CASSQPPPPEQFF
>TRBD1|-|TRBJ1-1|TRBV20-1
TGCAGTGCTAAACAGGGGAGTAACACTGAAGCTTTCTTT
CSAKQGSNTEAFF
>-|few|TRBJ1-1|TRBV5-6
TGTGCCAGCAGCTTGGGGCAGAGCACTGAAGCTTTCTTT
CASSLGQSTEAFF